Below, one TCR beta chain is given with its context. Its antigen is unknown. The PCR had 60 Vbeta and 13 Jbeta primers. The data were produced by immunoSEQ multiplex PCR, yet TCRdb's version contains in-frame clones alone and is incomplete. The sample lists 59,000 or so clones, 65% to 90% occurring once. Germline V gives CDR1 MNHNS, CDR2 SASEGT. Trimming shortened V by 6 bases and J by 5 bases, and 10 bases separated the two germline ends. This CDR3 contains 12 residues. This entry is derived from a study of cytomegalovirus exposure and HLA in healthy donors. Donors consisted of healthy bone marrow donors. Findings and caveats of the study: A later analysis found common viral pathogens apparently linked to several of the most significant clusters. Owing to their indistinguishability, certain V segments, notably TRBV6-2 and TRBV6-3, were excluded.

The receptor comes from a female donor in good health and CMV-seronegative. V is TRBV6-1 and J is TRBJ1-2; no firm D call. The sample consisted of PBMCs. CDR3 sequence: CASSEVPYGYTF. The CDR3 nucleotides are TGTGCCAGCAGCGAGGTACCGTATGGCTACACCTTC.